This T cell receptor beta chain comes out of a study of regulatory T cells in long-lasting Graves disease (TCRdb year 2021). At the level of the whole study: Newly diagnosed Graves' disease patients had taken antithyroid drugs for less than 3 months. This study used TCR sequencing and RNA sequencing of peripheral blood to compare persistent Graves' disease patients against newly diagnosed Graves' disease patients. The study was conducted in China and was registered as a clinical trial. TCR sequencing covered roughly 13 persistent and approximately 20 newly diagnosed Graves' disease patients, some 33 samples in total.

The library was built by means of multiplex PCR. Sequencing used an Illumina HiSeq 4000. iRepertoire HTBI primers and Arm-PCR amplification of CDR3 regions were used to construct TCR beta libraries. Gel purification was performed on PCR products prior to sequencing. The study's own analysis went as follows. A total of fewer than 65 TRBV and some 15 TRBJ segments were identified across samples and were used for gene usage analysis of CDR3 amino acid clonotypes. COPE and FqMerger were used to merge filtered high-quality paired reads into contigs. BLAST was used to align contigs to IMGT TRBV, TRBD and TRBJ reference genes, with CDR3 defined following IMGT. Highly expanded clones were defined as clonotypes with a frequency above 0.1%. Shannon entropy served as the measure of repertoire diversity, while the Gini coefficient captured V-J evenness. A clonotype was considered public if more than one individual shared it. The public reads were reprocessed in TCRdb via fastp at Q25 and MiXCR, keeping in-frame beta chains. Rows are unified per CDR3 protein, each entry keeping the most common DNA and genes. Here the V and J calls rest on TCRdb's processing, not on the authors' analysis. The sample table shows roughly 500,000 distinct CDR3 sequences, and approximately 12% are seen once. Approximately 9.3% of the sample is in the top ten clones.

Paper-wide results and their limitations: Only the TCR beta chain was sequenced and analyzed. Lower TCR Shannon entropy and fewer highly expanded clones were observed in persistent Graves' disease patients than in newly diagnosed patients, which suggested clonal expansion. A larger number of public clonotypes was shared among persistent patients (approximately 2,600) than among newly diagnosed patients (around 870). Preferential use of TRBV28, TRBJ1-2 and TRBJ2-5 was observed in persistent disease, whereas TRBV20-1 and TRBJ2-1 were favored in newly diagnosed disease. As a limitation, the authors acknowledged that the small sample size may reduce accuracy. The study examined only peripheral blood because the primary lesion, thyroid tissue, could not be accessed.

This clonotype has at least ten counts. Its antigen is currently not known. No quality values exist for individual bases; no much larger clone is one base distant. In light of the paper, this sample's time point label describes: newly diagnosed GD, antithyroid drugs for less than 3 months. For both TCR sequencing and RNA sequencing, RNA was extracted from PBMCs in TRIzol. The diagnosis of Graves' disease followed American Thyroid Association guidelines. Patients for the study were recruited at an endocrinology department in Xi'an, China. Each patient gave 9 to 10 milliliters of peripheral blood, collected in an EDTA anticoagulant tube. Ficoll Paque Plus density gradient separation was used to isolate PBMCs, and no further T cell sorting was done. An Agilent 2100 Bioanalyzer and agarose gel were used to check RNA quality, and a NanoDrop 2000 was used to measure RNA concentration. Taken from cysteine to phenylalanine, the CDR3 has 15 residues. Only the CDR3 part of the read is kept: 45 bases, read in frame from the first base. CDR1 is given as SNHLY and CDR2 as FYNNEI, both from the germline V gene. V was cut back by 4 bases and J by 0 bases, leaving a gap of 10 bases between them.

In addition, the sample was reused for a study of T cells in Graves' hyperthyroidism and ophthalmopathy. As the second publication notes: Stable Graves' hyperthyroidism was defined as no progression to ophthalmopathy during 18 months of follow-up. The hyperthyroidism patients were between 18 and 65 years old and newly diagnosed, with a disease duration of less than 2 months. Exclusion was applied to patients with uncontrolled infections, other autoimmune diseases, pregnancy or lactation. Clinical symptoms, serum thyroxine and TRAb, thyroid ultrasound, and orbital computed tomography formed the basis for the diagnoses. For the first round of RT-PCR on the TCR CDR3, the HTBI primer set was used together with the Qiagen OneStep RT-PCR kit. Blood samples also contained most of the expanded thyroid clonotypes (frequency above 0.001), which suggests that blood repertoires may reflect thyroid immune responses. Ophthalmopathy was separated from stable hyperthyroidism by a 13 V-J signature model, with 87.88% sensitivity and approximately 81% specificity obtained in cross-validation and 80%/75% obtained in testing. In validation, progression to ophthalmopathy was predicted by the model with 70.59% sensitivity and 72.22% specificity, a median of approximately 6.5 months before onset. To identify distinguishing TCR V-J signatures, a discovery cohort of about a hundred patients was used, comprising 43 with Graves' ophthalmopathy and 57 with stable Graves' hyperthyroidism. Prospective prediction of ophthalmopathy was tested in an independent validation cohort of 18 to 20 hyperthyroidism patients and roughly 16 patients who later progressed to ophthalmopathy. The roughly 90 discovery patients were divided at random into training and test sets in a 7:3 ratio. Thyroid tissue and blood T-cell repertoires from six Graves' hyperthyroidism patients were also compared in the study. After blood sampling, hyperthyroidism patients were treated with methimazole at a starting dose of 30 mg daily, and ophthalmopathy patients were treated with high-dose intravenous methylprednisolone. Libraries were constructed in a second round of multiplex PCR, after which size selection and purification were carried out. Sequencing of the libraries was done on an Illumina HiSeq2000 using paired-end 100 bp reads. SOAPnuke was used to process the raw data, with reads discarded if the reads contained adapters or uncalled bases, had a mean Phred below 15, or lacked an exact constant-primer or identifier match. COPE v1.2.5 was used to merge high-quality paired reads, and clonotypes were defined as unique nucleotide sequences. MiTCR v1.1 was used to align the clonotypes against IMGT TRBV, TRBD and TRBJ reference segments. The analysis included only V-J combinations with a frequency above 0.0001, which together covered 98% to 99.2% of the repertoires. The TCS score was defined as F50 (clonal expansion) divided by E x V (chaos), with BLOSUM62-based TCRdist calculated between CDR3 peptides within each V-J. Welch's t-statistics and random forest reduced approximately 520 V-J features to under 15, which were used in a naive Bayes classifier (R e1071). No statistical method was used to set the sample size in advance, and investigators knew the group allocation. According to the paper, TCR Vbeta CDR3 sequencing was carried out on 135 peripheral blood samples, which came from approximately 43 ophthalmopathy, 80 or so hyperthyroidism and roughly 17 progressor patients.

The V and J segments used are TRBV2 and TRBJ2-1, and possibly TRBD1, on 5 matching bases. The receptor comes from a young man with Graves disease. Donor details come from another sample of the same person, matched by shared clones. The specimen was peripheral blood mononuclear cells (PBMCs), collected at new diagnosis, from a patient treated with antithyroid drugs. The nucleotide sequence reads TGTGCCAGCAGTGGGTGGGGCAGCTCCTACAATGAGCAGTTCTTC. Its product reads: CASSGWGSSYNEQFF. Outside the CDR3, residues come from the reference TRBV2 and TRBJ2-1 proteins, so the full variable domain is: EPEVTQTPSHQVTQMGQEVILRCVPISNHLYFYWYRQILGQKVEFLVSFYNNEISEKSEIFDDQFSVERPDGSNFTLKIRSTKLEDSAMYFCASSGWGSSYNEQFFGPGTRLTVL.